These 9 T cell receptor beta chains came from one sample sequenced in a study of blood T cell repertoires in COVID-19. Clones were sequenced by immunoSEQ multiplex PCR, and TCRdb holds only the in-frame ones, with some missing. The sample holds about 150,000 clones, approximately 88% seen once. Sequencing was done on a sample of peripheral blood. The receptors derive from a woman aged 55-70 years with acute or convalescent COVID-19.

The chain joins TRBV6-2 or TRBV6-3 to TRBJ2-7, with D possibly being TRBD2 (6 bases). CDR1 and CDR2 (germline): MNHEY, SVGEGT. Trimming left V 5 bases short and J 3 bases short, with 17 bases between. CDR3 length: 15 amino acids. As DNA, the CDR3 is TGTGCCAGCAGTCTACCGGGAGTCAGCAACTACGAGCAGTACTTC. Its translation is CASSLPGVSNYEQYF.

This clone was seen only a few times. This chain joins TRBV3-1 (or the pseudogene TRBV3-2) and TRBJ2-3; tentative D call: TRBD2 (5 bases). V was shortened by 2 bases and J by 8 bases, with 17 bases between the two germline ends. The CDR3 spans 15 residues. Germline V CDR1 and CDR2: LGHDT, YNNKEL (reference sequence). The CDR3 is CASSQQVSTSGTQYF. CDR3 nucleotides: TGTGCCAGCAGCCAACAAGTCTCCACTAGTGGTACGCAGTATTTT.

The rearrangement links TRBV2 to TRBJ2-2, with TRBD1 as a possible D gene (5 bases). The germline V gene has CDR1 SNHLY and CDR2 FYNNEI. The CDR3 has 14 residues. V lost 8 bases to trimming and J lost 0 bases, with 10 bases between them. CDR3 nucleotide sequence: TGTGCCAGCCTCAGGGTGGCGAACACCGGGGAGCTGTTTTTT. Residues: CASLRVANTGELFF.

Written as DNA, the CDR3 is TGTGCCAGCAGCCCCACAGGGATGGAAAAGCGCACCTTC. Its translation is CASSPTGMEKRTF. This rearrangement joins TRBV6-5 to TRBJ1-2; a possible D gene is TRBD1 (6 bases). V lost 6 bases and J 13 bases, leaving 21 bases between the germline ends. The germline CDR1 and CDR2 sequences are MNHEY and SVGAGI. The CDR3 consists of 13 residues.

The rearrangement joins TRBV7-2 to TRBJ2-1; 9 positions agree with TRBD1. From germline, CDR1 is SGHTA and CDR2 FQGNSA. V was pared by 1 base and J by 5 bases, with 3 bases of the junction left unmatched. The CDR3 sequence is 15 residues long. For the CDR3, the DNA is TGTGCCAGCAGCTTAGGACAGGGGGGAAACAATGAGCAGTTCTTC. As protein: CASSLGQGGNNEQFF. Together with reference TRBV7-2 and TRBJ2-1, the CDR3 gives the full variable domain: GAGVSQSPSNKVTEKGKDVELRCDPISGHTALYWYRQSLGQGLEFLIYFQGNSAPDKSGLPSDRFSAERTGGSVSTLTIQRTQQEDSAVYLCASSLGQGGNNEQFFGPGTRLTVL.

DNA for the CDR3: TGTGCCAGCAGCCACCTAGAAGATACGCAGTATTTT. Translating it yields CASSHLEDTQYF. The chain links TRBV11-3 to TRBJ2-3; no firm D call. CDR3 length equals 12 residues. Between the trimmed V and J ends, which lost 5 bases and 5 bases, there was a span of 8 bases. CDR1 and CDR2 (germline): SGHNT, YENEEA.

The gene calls are TRBV5-1 and TRBJ2-7; TRBD2 agrees at 7 bases. Germline CDR1 is SGHRS and CDR2 is YFSETQ. The length of the CDR3 is 14 residues. V was clipped by 3 bases and J by 2 bases; unmatched bases: 5. CDR3: CASSWTGTTYEQYF. The CDR3 DNA reads TGCGCCAGCAGCTGGACCGGGACTACCTACGAGCAGTACTTC.

CDR3 sequence: CASSQSKQGRNTIYF. For the CDR3, the DNA is TGTGCCAGCAGCCAATCGAAGCAGGGAAGAAACACCATATATTTT. This sequence joins TRBV16 and TRBJ1-3; the D gene is possibly TRBD1 (5 bases). Germline V gene sequence: CDR1 KGHSY, CDR2 FQNENV. This CDR3 has 15 residues. V dropped 0 bases and J dropped 5 bases, with 11 bases sitting between them.

This rearrangement joins TRBV11-2 to TRBJ1-3; D uncertain. V lost 0 bases and J 4 bases, leaving 10 bases between the germline ends. The germline gives CDR1 SGHAT, CDR2 FQNNGV. The CDR3 spans 15 residues. The DNA of the CDR3 is TGTGCCAGCAGCTTAGATCCGGGGTCCGGAAACACCATATATTTT. Translated, it gives CASSLDPGSGNTIYF.